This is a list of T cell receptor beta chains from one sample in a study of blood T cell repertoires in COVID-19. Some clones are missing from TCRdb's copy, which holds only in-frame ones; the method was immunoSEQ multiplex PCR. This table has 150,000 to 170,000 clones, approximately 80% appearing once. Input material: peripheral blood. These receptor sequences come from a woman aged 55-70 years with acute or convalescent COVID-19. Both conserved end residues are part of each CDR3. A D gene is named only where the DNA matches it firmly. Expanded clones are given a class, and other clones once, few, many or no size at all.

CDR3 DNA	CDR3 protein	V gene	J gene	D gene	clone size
TGTGCCAGCAGTTCCCCGGGACAGGGCCTCCAGCCCCAGCATTTT	CASSSPGQGLQPQHF	TRBV6-5	TRBJ1-5	TRBD1	-
TGCAGCGTTGCCGACAGGCGACAAGAGACCCAGTACTTC	CSVADRRQETQYF	TRBV29-1	TRBJ2-5	-	-
TGTGCCAGCAGTTTAGTGTCCAGGGCTGGAAACACCATATATTTT	CASSLVSRAGNTIYF	TRBV28	TRBJ1-3	-	once
TGTGCCAGCAGCTCCCCCGGGACAGCTAGGAATGAGCAGTTCTTC	CASSSPGTARNEQFF	TRBV7-2	TRBJ2-1	TRBD1	once
TGTGCCAGCAGGAGCTCGGACAGGACCTATGGCTACACCTTC	CASRSSDRTYGYTF	TRBV6-5	TRBJ1-2	TRBD1	-
TGCGCCAGCAGCCAAGCGGCGGGGCGAATGTACGAGCAGTACTTC	CASSQAAGRMYEQYF	TRBV4-1	TRBJ2-7	-	-
TGTGCCAGCAGCTCCGGGACTAGCGGCCCAGATACGCAGTATTTT	CASSSGTSGPDTQYF	TRBV6-5	TRBJ2-3	TRBD2	-
TGTGCCAGCTCACCAACGGGACAGGGATTCTCTGGGGCCAACGTCCTGACTTTC	CASSPTGQGFSGANVLTF	TRBV18	TRBJ2-6	TRBD1	once
TGTGCCAGCCGATCTAAGAGAGGTAAGAGCTCTGGGGCCAACGTCCTGACTTTC	CASRSKRGKSSGANVLTF	TRBV19	TRBJ2-6	-	once
TGTGCCAGCAGCCCCCGCTTGGAGAATTGGGGAAACACCATATATTTT	CASSPRLENWGNTIYF	TRBV9	TRBJ1-3	-	-
TGTGCCAGCAGTACACAGGGTCGCGTGGGAAACACCATATATTTT	CASSTQGRVGNTIYF	TRBV2	TRBJ1-3	-	once
TGTGCCAGCAGCCAAGCGGGGGAAGAGACCCAGTACTTC	CASSQAGEETQYF	TRBV3-1/TRBV3-2	TRBJ2-5	-	once
TGTGCCAGCAGTGGACTGCGTGGCTACACCTTC	CASSGLRGYTF	TRBV2	TRBJ1-2	-	-
TGTGCCAGCAGCTTAGGGGCAGGTGACAATCAGCCCCAGCATTTT	CASSLGAGDNQPQHF	TRBV7-8	TRBJ1-5	-	-
TGCGCCAGCAGCTTGGCTACGTCAGGGTATGGCTACACCTTC	CASSLATSGYGYTF	TRBV5-1	TRBJ1-2	-	-
TGTGCCAGCAGCCAAGGGCTAGCGGGGGGGCAAGAGACCCAGTACTTC	CASSQGLAGGQETQYF	TRBV3-1/TRBV3-2	TRBJ2-5	TRBD2	-
TGTGCCATCAGTGCGGTGGGACAAAACAATGAGCAGTTCTTC	CAISAVGQNNEQFF	TRBV10-3	TRBJ2-1	-	-
TGTGCCAGCAGCCAAGATAAAGACAGTTCGAACACCGGGGAGCTGTTTTTT	CASSQDKDSSNTGELFF	TRBV4-2	TRBJ2-2	-	-
TGTGCCAGCAGCCCAAACTACGGGACAGGGTCGTACACTGAAGCTTTCTTT	CASSPNYGTGSYTEAFF	TRBV7-9	TRBJ1-1	TRBD1	-
TGTGCCAGCACTCCGCCCCTTTGGGGCGCTGGAAACACCATATATTTT	CASTPPLWGAGNTIYF	TRBV28	TRBJ1-3	-	-
TGTGCCAGCTCACCAGGGTCCGGGAGCAATCAGCCCCAGCATTTT	CASSPGSGSNQPQHF	TRBV18	TRBJ1-5	-	-
TGTGCCAGCAGCCCAGGGGGCAGCATCTCGAACACTGAAGCTTTCTTT	CASSPGGSISNTEAFF	TRBV7-9	TRBJ1-1	TRBD1	few
TGTGCCAGCAGTTACTCGAGCGGGGACGATAACTATGGCTACACCTTC	CASSYSSGDDNYGYTF	TRBV6-5	TRBJ1-2	-	-
TGTGCCAGCAATAGGGGGAATCAGCCCCAGCATTTT	CASNRGNQPQHF	TRBV2	TRBJ1-5	-	-
TGTGCCAGCAGTTTGACCAGGGGCCGCTATGGCTACACCTTC	CASSLTRGRYGYTF	TRBV28	TRBJ1-2	-	-
TGTGCCATCAGTGAAGGGGCCAGGATGAACACTGAAGCTTTCTTT	CAISEGARMNTEAFF	TRBV10-3	TRBJ1-1	-	-
TGTGCCAGCAGTTTACCCCGAACAGGGGCTACTGAAGCTTTCTTT	CASSLPRTGATEAFF	TRBV28	TRBJ1-1	TRBD1	-
TGTGCCAGCAGTGAGTCGGCAGGTAGAGCTTTCTTT	CASSESAGRAFF	TRBV6-1	TRBJ1-1	-	-
TGTGCCTGGACCGAATTGCCGAGTAGCTCTGGAAACACCATATATTTT	CAWTELPSSSGNTIYF	TRBV30	TRBJ1-3	-	-
TGTGCCAGCAGCTTGGGGGGGCAGGCGAACTATGGCTACACCTTC	CASSLGGQANYGYTF	TRBV5-4	TRBJ1-2	-	-
TGTGCCAGCAGCCGTCAGGTCGGGGGTACACAAGAGACCCAGTACTTC	CASSRQVGGTQETQYF	TRBV9	TRBJ2-5	-	once
TGCGCCAGCAGCTACCGACAGGGGGCAGATACGCAGTATTTT	CASSYRQGADTQYF	TRBV5-1	TRBJ2-3	TRBD1	-
TGCGCCAGCAGCTTTGAAGCGGGGGGGGTTGACGAGCAGTACTTC	CASSFEAGGVDEQYF	TRBV5-1	TRBJ2-7	TRBD2	-
TGTGCCAGCAGCTTGACCTTAACGGGAAACACAGATACGCAGTATTTT	CASSLTLTGNTDTQYF	TRBV5-4	TRBJ2-3	-	-
TGTGCCAGTAGTATCACCCTAGCGGGGGTTGTTGAGCAGTTCTTC	CASSITLAGVVEQFF	TRBV19	TRBJ2-1	TRBD2	-
TGTGCCAGCAGCCAATTGACAGGGGGCAACGAGCAGTACTTC	CASSQLTGGNEQYF	TRBV3-1/TRBV3-2	TRBJ2-7	TRBD1	-
TGCGCCAGCAGCGGGGGACAGGGGGCGGAATCACCCCTCCACTTT	CASSGGQGAESPLHF	TRBV5-1	TRBJ1-6	TRBD1	-
TGTGCCAGCAGCCAAGAGGGGCTCTATGGCTACACCTTC	CASSQEGLYGYTF	TRBV3-1/TRBV3-2	TRBJ1-2	-	-
TGTGCCAGTAGCGTTAAGGGGGACACCTACGAGCAGTACTTC	CASSVKGDTYEQYF	TRBV19	TRBJ2-7	-	-
TGTGCCAGCCTGGGGGCAGGGTTTATTGTCGATGAGCAGTTCTTC	CASLGAGFIVDEQFF	TRBV2	TRBJ2-1	-	medium-sized
TGTGCCAGCAGCCTTGGACTAGCGGGGATTCAAGAGACCCAGTACTTC	CASSLGLAGIQETQYF	TRBV3-1/TRBV3-2	TRBJ2-5	TRBD2	once
TGTGCCAGCAGCAAAGTTCGGGAGGGCCGCACTGAAGCTTTCTTT	CASSKVREGRTEAFF	TRBV21-1	TRBJ1-1	-	-
TGTGCCAGCAAGTCTAGTCGCGGGGGGAATCAGCCCCAGCATTTT	CASKSSRGGNQPQHF	TRBV2	TRBJ1-5	-	few
TGCGCCAGCAGCCTAACACGACCGGAGACAGGGGTAAAACTGTTTTTT	CASSLTRPETGVKLFF	TRBV4-1	TRBJ1-4	TRBD1	-
TGCGCCAGCAGTGAGATGGGGCATGCTAATGAAAAACTGTTTTTT	CASSEMGHANEKLFF	TRBV5-1	TRBJ1-4	-	-
TGTGCCAGTAGTAGAGAGACAGGGGGCCCACGTTATCCCCAGCATTTT	CASSRETGGPRYPQHF	TRBV19	TRBJ1-5	TRBD1	-
TGTGCCAGCAGTTTAGCAGGCGGGTCCCAAGAGACCCAGTACTTC	CASSLAGGSQETQYF	TRBV7-3	TRBJ2-5	-	-
TGCGCCAGCAGGCACCGCACAGGGGGCTACGAGCAGTACTTC	CASRHRTGGYEQYF	TRBV10-2	TRBJ2-7	TRBD1	-
TGTGCCAGCAGCCAAGATCGCAGGGCCCCTAATTCACCCCTCCACTTT	CASSQDRRAPNSPLHF	TRBV3-1/TRBV3-2	TRBJ1-6	-	-
TGTGCCAGCAGCGGATGGACAGGGGGGAACACTGAAGCTTTCTTT	CASSGWTGGNTEAFF	TRBV11-2	TRBJ1-1	TRBD1	-
TGTGCCAGTACGGGTGGCTCAGATACGCAGTATTTT	CASTGGSDTQYF	TRBV12-3/TRBV12-4	TRBJ2-3	-	-
TGTGCCATCAGGGGACAGCCGAATCAGCCCCAGCATTTT	CAIRGQPNQPQHF	TRBV10-3	TRBJ1-5	TRBD1	-
TGCGCCAGCAGCTTGGTAGGACTAGCGGGGGGCGCCTACTCCTACAATGAGCAGTTCTTC	CASSLVGLAGGAYSYNEQFF	TRBV5-1	TRBJ2-1	TRBD2	few
TGCGCCAGCAGCAACGAGGGACAGGGGTTCTCTGGAAACACCATATATTTT	CASSNEGQGFSGNTIYF	TRBV5-1	TRBJ1-3	TRBD1	-